These 26 T cell receptor beta chains were sequenced from one sample in a study of beta chain features in type 1 diabetes. Study-level points and caveats: Moderately but significantly shorter TCRB CDR3s were found in Type 1 diabetes patients in all four CD4+ subsets.

Every bit of the isolated RNA underwent reverse transcription, so sequencing read expressed TCRB transcripts. Some clones are missing from TCRdb's copy, which holds only in-frame ones; the method was immunoSEQ multiplex PCR. Here the sample spans under 300,000 clones, 14% being singletons. For these receptors, no antigen is known. The specimen was naive CD4+ T cells from blood. These receptors all come from a man aged 30-40 years with type 1 diabetes.

The chain couples TRBV5-8 to TRBJ2-1, with D possibly being TRBD2 (6 bases). This CDR3 is 15 amino acids long. V was shortened by 0 bases and J by 4 bases, with 11 bases between the two germline ends. Per the germline V gene, CDR1 is SGHTS and CDR2 is YDEGEE. CDR3 sequence reads: CASSLGDSLYNEQFF. CDR3 bases: TGTGCCAGCAGCTTGGGGGACTCGCTTTACAATGAGCAGTTCTTC.

This clone was observed a handful of times. The chain has TRBV20-1 and TRBJ2-1; D uncertain. Germline V gene lookup returns CDR1 DFQATT and CDR2 SNEGSKA (reference sequence). The CDR3 spans 11 residues. Trimming removed 6 bases from V and 12 bases from J, with 15 bases in between. The CDR3 sequence: CSAQEELRQFF. DNA for the CDR3: TGCAGTGCGCAAGAGGAATTAAGGCAGTTCTTC.

V and J are TRBV28 and TRBJ1-6, with TRBD1 identical over 7 bases. V lost 6 bases to trimming and J lost 11 bases; unmatched junction nucleotides: 7. CDR1 and CDR2 from the germline V gene are MDHEN and SYDVKM. The CDR3 spans 13 residues. This chain's CDR3 is CASRKTGAAPLHF. CDR3 DNA: TGTGCCAGCAGAAAAACAGGGGCGGCACCCCTCCACTTT. The full variable domain, in which reference TRBV28 and TRBJ1-6 provide the parts outside the CDR3, is DVKVTQSSRYLVKRTGEKVFLECVQDMDHENMFWYRQDPGLGLRLIYFSYDVKMKEKGDIPEGYSVSREKKERFSLILESASTNQTSMYLCASRKTGAAPLHFGNGTRLTVT.

This chain uses TRBV19 with TRBJ1-2; 7 nucleotides match TRBD1. The CDR3 has 15 residues. Germline V gives CDR1 LNHDA, CDR2 SQIVND (reference sequence). Trimming took 5 bases from V and 1 from J; bases not matched to a gene: 7. CDR3 sequence: CASSVGTAVNYGYTF. The CDR3 DNA follows: TGTGCCAGTAGTGTCGGGACAGCGGTTAACTATGGCTACACCTTC.

This clone was seen a handful of times. The chain has TRBV29-1 and TRBJ2-1, with 7 bases fitting TRBD2. Germline trimming cut 3 bases from V and 0 bases from J; bases unmatched to any gene: 2. This CDR3 has 14 amino acids. CDR1 is SQVTM, CDR2 ANQGSEA, per germline. The CDR3 DNA is TGCAGCGTTGATCAGCGGGACTCCTACAATGAGCAGTTCTTC. This codes for CSVDQRDSYNEQFF.

The genes are TRBV11-2 and TRBJ1-2; 7 bases are a match to TRBD1. Germline loops: CDR1 SGHAT, CDR2 FQNNGV. This CDR3 is built from 13 residues. J was trimmed by 8 bases and V by 5 bases; bases with no gene match: 8. As DNA, the CDR3 is TGTGCCAGCAGCCCAGGGACAGAGGAAGGCTACACCTTC. Translation: CASSPGTEEGYTF.

The chain has TRBV27 and TRBJ1-5, with D possibly matching TRBD1 (6 bases). Germline CDR1 reads MNHEY; CDR2 reads SMNVEV (reference sequence). The CDR3 length is 15 residues. V was pared by 5 bases and J by 7 bases, with 18 bases between. Here the CDR3 DNA reads TGTGCCAGCAGTCCAAAACAGGGAAAAGGGCAGCCCCAGCATTTT. Translation gives CASSPKQGKGQPQHF.

About this clone itself: Mismatch with germline at one junction end may stem from a read error. The V and J genes are TRBV2 and TRBJ2-5, with unresolved D. The CDR3 covers 13 residues. Germline lookup yields CDR1 SNHLY and CDR2 FYNNEI. CDR3 in DNA: TGTGCCAGCACTGAAGTCGACCAAGAGACCCAGTACTTC. Translated, it gives CASTEVDQETQYF.

This clone showed up just a few times. The DNA for the CDR3 is TGTGCCAGCAGCTTAGATAGCGGGGGATGGGAGACCCAGTACTTC. Translation gives CASSLDSGGWETQYF. The J gene is TRBJ2-5, the V gene TRBV11-2, with TRBD2 matching 9 bases. The CDR3 has 15 residues. The V segment lost 0 bases and the J segment 5 bases; nucleotides outside the gene matches: 4. From germline, CDR1 is SGHAT and CDR2 FQNNGV. Together with reference TRBV11-2 and TRBJ2-5, the CDR3 gives the full variable domain: EAGVAQSPRYKIIEKRQSVAFWCNPISGHATLYWYQQILGQGPKLLIQFQNNGVVDDSQLPKDRFSAERLKGVDSTLKIQPAKLEDSAVYLCASSLDSGGWETQYFGPGTRLLVL.

V and J are TRBV29-1 and TRBJ1-1; D might be TRBD1 (5 bases). Germline-derived CDR1 and CDR2 are SQVTM and ANQGSEA. The length of the CDR3 is 12 residues. Trimming cost V 5 bases and J 5 bases, with 12 bases left between them. The CDR3 sequence: CSVCEGRTEAFF. DNA of the CDR3: TGCAGCGTTTGCGAGGGGAGGACTGAAGCTTTCTTT.

This clone was seen a few times. The chain combines TRBV20-1 with TRBJ1-2; no firm D call. Germline lookup yields CDR1 DFQATT and CDR2 SNEGSKA (reference sequence). V was clipped by 6 bases and J by 2 bases, with 7 bases between them. The CDR3 totals 11 residues. The CDR3 nucleotides read TGCAGTGCCCTAGAGAACTATGGCTACACCTTC. Amino acid sequence: CSALENYGYTF.

The chain recombines TRBV4-1 with TRBJ1-2; unclear D gene. Trimming removed 1 base at V and 8 bases at J, with 17 bases between. CDR1 and CDR2 (germline): MGHRA, YSYEKL. This CDR3 has 15 residues. This CDR3 reads CASSQVGARPGGYTF. As DNA, the CDR3 is TGCGCCAGCAGCCAAGTCGGCGCCAGGCCGGGGGGCTACACCTTC.

This chain connects TRBV27 to TRBJ1-1; D remains unclear. Germline V gene data show CDR1 as MNHEY and CDR2 as SMNVEV (reference sequence). CDR3 length: 14 amino acids. V lost 7 bases, J lost 1 base, and 13 bases lay in between. The CDR3 loop reads CASTREYQNTEAFF. The CDR3, as DNA: TGTGCCAGCACTCGGGAGTACCAGAACACTGAAGCTTTCTTT.

This clone was seen more than once but under ten times. Here the CDR3 DNA reads TGTGCCTGGAGTGTCTCAGAAGGGGGCGGCTACACCTTC. Translated: CAWSVSEGGGYTF. This rearrangement joins TRBV30 to TRBJ1-2; 7 positions match TRBD1. Per the germline V gene, CDR1 is GTSNPN and CDR2 is SVGIG (reference sequence). V shed 0 bases, J shed 8 bases, and the junction held 6 bases outside the gene matches. CDR3 size: 13 residues.

The chain is built from TRBV7-2 and TRBJ2-4; 11 nucleotides agree with TRBD2. The germline gives CDR1 SGHTA, CDR2 FQGNSA. J was trimmed by 11 bases and V by 0 bases; bases with no gene match: 3. The CDR3 is 14 amino acids. CDR3 loop: CASSLALAGGLQYF. The CDR3 region has the DNA TGTGCCAGCAGCTTAGCCCTAGCGGGAGGTCTTCAGTACTTC.

This clone was counted only a few times. This chain connects TRBV4-1 to TRBJ2-1, with a possible D match to TRBD1 (6 bases). Germline-derived CDR1 and CDR2 are MGHRA and YSYEKL. The CDR3 spans 13 residues. Trimming stripped 4 bases from V and 4 bases from J, with 8 bases between. CDR3 DNA sequence: TGCGCCAGCAGCCGACAGGAGTACAATGAGCAGTTCTTC. Translated: CASSRQEYNEQFF.

This clone was counted only a few times. The chain links TRBV25-1 to TRBJ2-7; 12 bases align to TRBD1. The CDR3 spans 13 residues. Germline V gene data show CDR1 as MGHDK and CDR2 as SYGVNS. V gave up 4 bases and J gave up 9 bases; unmatched junction bases: 4. Written as DNA, the CDR3 is TGTGCCAGCAGTGGGGACAGGGGGCTGGGGCAGTACTTC. It codes for CASSGDRGLGQYF.

This chain uses TRBV6-5 with TRBJ1-5; D uncertain. This CDR3 has 15 amino acids. The germline V gene has CDR1 MNHEY and CDR2 SVGAGI. Trimming removed 8 bases at V and 2 bases at J, with 16 bases between. The CDR3 DNA follows: TGTGCCAGCCGGCTAAACGGCGAGGGCAATCAGCCCCAGCATTTT. It is translated as CASRLNGEGNQPQHF.

This chain links TRBV27 with TRBJ2-5; D might be TRBD2 (6 bases). The CDR3 is made up of 14 amino acids. Trimming took off 4 bases at V and 0 bases at J, with 9 bases between the two ends. Germline V lookup: CDR1 MNHEY, CDR2 SMNVEV (reference sequence). The CDR3 loop reads CASSSGTHQETQYF. CDR3 sequence (DNA): TGTGCCAGCAGTTCAGGGACTCACCAAGAGACCCAGTACTTC.

This clone was recorded a few times. The CDR3 protein is CAISESTAYGYTF. The CDR3 region has the DNA TGTGCCATCAGTGAGTCGACTGCCTATGGCTACACCTTC. This chain joins TRBV10-3 and TRBJ1-2, with D unresolved. CDR3 length: 13 residues. Between the trimmed V and J ends, which lost 0 bases and 4 bases, there was a span of 6 bases. CDR1 and CDR2 from the germline V gene are ENHRY and SYGVKD.

This clone was counted between two and nine times. The V gene is TRBV29-1, the J gene TRBJ1-2; D gene unclear. Trimming took off 4 bases at V and 3 bases at J, with 15 bases between the two ends. The CDR3 covers 14 residues. From germline, CDR1 is SQVTM and CDR2 ANQGSEA. The CDR3 protein is CSVGGGAEHYGYTF. CDR3 sequence (DNA): TGCAGCGTTGGGGGAGGCGCCGAGCACTATGGCTACACCTTC.

A few counts support this clone. The rearrangement uses TRBV6-5 and TRBJ2-7; 7 bases match TRBD1. The CDR3 is 14 residues long. With 2 bases clipped from V and 2 bases from J, the junction kept 3 bases outside the gene matches. Germline CDR1 and CDR2: MNHEY and SVGAGI. CDR3 loop: CASSYETGTYEQYF. Written as DNA, the CDR3 is TGTGCCAGCAGTTACGAGACAGGGACCTACGAGCAGTACTTC.

This sequence joins TRBV4-1 and TRBJ1-5; D not resolved. Between the trimmed V and J ends, which lost 5 bases and 0 bases, there was a span of 11 bases. Germline V gene sequence: CDR1 MGHRA, CDR2 YSYEKL. This CDR3 spans 15 amino acids. In nucleotides, the CDR3 is TGCGCCAGCAGCGGTCGAGGTGATAGCAATCAGCCCCAGCATTTT. The encoded protein is CASSGRGDSNQPQHF.

The genes are TRBV19 and TRBJ2-5; no firm D call. The germline V gene encodes CDR1 LNHDA and CDR2 SQIVND (reference sequence). V shed 5 bases and J shed 4 bases, with 5 bases lying between them. The CDR3 runs 11 residues. CDR3: CASSSVETQYF. DNA of the CDR3: TGTGCCAGTAGTTCCGTAGAGACCCAGTACTTC.

The chain joins TRBV2 to TRBJ2-1; tentatively, D is TRBD1 (5 bases). This CDR3 has 14 residues. Trimming pared 3 bases from V and 5 bases from J, leaving 11 bases between. The V gene's germline CDR1 is SNHLY and CDR2 FYNNEI. The CDR3 DNA sequence: TGTGCCAGCAGTGACCGGCAGGGTGACAATGAGCAGTTCTTC. It is translated as CASSDRQGDNEQFF.

This chain links TRBV5-1 with TRBJ1-2; weak D call: TRBD1 (6 bases). Trimming removed 5 bases from V and 8 bases from J, with 19 bases in between. CDR3 length equals 14 residues. Germline values: CDR1 SGHRS, CDR2 YFSETQ. The CDR3 DNA follows: TGCGCCAGCAGGCTGACCGGGACACGGCGGGGCTACACCTTC. Its protein is CASRLTGTRRGYTF.